These T cell receptor beta chains were read from a single sample in a study of blood T cell repertoires in COVID-19. Produced via immunoSEQ multiplex PCR; TCRdb's table is partial and in-frame only. Of 25,000 to 30,000 clones detected, roughly 88% appear once; the ten largest clones hold around 26%. Sequencing used peripheral blood. These receptors were obtained from a woman older than 75 with COVID-19, enrolled during active disease. CDR3s include the opening cysteine and the closing phenylalanine or tryptophan. The D gene is left open where the match is weak. Clone sizes are given selectively: once, few, many, or a class where the clone is expanded.

j_gene: TRBJ1-4; abundance: .; v_gene: TRBV9; d_gene: TRBD1; CDR3aa: CASSGRQGAGEKLFF; CDR3nt: TGTGCCAGCAGCGGGCGACAGGGGGCAGGCGAAAAACTGTTTTTT
j_gene: TRBJ2-7; abundance: medium-sized; v_gene: TRBV5-1; d_gene: .; CDR3aa: CASSFAGREQYF; CDR3nt: TGCGCCAGCAGCTTTGCAGGAAGGGAGCAGTACTTC
j_gene: TRBJ2-7; abundance: .; v_gene: TRBV6-1; d_gene: TRBD1; CDR3aa: CASSEALFRDREHEQYF; CDR3nt: TGTGCCAGCAGTGAAGCGCTCTTCCGGGACAGGGAACACGAGCAGTACTTC
j_gene: TRBJ1-6; abundance: few; v_gene: TRBV7-9; d_gene: .; CDR3aa: CASSPDSSSYNSPLHF; CDR3nt: TGTGCCAGCAGCCCCGACAGTAGCTCCTATAATTCACCCCTCCACTTT
j_gene: TRBJ1-2; abundance: .; v_gene: TRBV30; d_gene: .; CDR3aa: CAWSGLLNYGYTF; CDR3nt: TGTGCCTGGAGTGGTTTGTTAAACTATGGCTACACCTTC
j_gene: TRBJ1-1; abundance: .; v_gene: TRBV4-2; d_gene: TRBD1; CDR3aa: CASSQDFIGTVSEAFF; CDR3nt: TGTGCCAGCAGCCAAGATTTCATAGGGACAGTGAGCGAAGCTTTCTTT
j_gene: TRBJ1-1; abundance: once; v_gene: TRBV13; d_gene: TRBD1; CDR3aa: CASSSRTGGTEAFF; CDR3nt: TGTGCCAGCAGCTCCCGGACAGGGGGGACTGAAGCTTTCTTT
j_gene: TRBJ2-5; abundance: .; v_gene: TRBV21-1; d_gene: .; CDR3aa: CASSKARTGGQETQYF; CDR3nt: TGTGCCAGCAGCAAAGCGCGGACAGGGGGCCAAGAGACCCAGTACTTC
j_gene: TRBJ1-2; abundance: .; v_gene: TRBV9; d_gene: TRBD1; CDR3aa: CASSVDRGGFNYGYTF; CDR3nt: TGTGCCAGCAGTGTCGACAGGGGTGGATTTAACTATGGCTACACCTTC
j_gene: TRBJ2-5; abundance: .; v_gene: TRBV2; d_gene: TRBD1; CDR3aa: CASSFQGARETQYF; CDR3nt: TGTGCCAGCAGTTTTCAGGGGGCCCGGGAGACCCAGTACTTC
j_gene: TRBJ1-6; abundance: .; v_gene: TRBV28; d_gene: .; CDR3aa: CASSFFGGRDNSPLHF; CDR3nt: TGTGCCAGCAGTTTTTTCGGGGGTAGAGATAATTCACCCCTCCACTTT
j_gene: TRBJ2-7; abundance: .; v_gene: TRBV6-5; d_gene: .; CDR3aa: CASDSTYEQYF; CDR3nt: TGTGCCAGTGACAGCACCTACGAGCAGTACTTC
j_gene: TRBJ2-3; abundance: once; v_gene: TRBV2; d_gene: .; CDR3aa: CASSESDTQYF; CDR3nt: TGTGCCAGCAGTGAATCGGATACGCAGTATTTT
j_gene: TRBJ2-1; abundance: .; v_gene: TRBV2; d_gene: TRBD2; CDR3aa: CASNGLAGGTYNEQFF; CDR3nt: TGTGCCAGCAACGGACTAGCGGGAGGCACCTACAATGAGCAGTTCTTC
j_gene: TRBJ2-7; abundance: .; v_gene: TRBV13; d_gene: .; CDR3aa: CASSLSRDLYEQYF; CDR3nt: TGTGCCAGCAGCTTATCCCGGGATCTCTACGAGCAGTACTTC
j_gene: TRBJ1-5; abundance: .; v_gene: TRBV28; d_gene: TRBD1; CDR3aa: CASSLGTGGIYSNQPQHF; CDR3nt: TGTGCCAGCAGTCTCGGGACAGGGGGCATATATAGCAATCAGCCCCAGCATTTT
j_gene: TRBJ1-2; abundance: few; v_gene: TRBV6-5; d_gene: TRBD1; CDR3aa: CASSYSEGQGAGYTF; CDR3nt: TGTGCCAGCAGTTACTCAGAAGGACAGGGGGCCGGCTACACCTTC
j_gene: TRBJ2-7; abundance: .; v_gene: TRBV3-1/TRBV3-2; d_gene: .; CDR3aa: CASSQRTSYEQYF; CDR3nt: TGTGCCAGCAGCCAACGGACATCTTACGAGCAGTACTTC
j_gene: TRBJ2-5; abundance: .; v_gene: TRBV5-6; d_gene: TRBD2; CDR3aa: CASSILSGGLQETQYF; CDR3nt: TGTGCCAGCAGCATCCTTAGCGGGGGGCTTCAAGAGACCCAGTACTTC
j_gene: TRBJ1-2; abundance: .; v_gene: TRBV27; d_gene: .; CDR3aa: CASSSLGRYGYTF; CDR3nt: TGTGCCAGCAGTTCGCTGGGCCGCTATGGCTACACCTTC
j_gene: TRBJ2-4; abundance: .; v_gene: TRBV15; d_gene: TRBD1; CDR3aa: CATSRERGPTNIQYF; CDR3nt: TGTGCCACCAGCAGAGAGAGGGGGCCGACGAACATTCAGTACTTC
j_gene: TRBJ1-4; abundance: .; v_gene: TRBV2; d_gene: TRBD1; CDR3aa: CASRLTGHAYATNEKLFF; CDR3nt: TGTGCCAGCAGGTTGACAGGGCACGCCTATGCAACTAATGAAAAACTGTTTTTT
j_gene: TRBJ1-2; abundance: once; v_gene: TRBV12-3/TRBV12-4; d_gene: TRBD1; CDR3aa: CASSQKGAGYTF; CDR3nt: TGTGCCAGCAGTCAAAAGGGGGCTGGCTACACCTTC
j_gene: TRBJ1-5; abundance: .; v_gene: TRBV6-5; d_gene: TRBD1; CDR3aa: CASRESTGQRPQHF; CDR3nt: TGTGCCAGCAGAGAGTCTACGGGACAGAGACCCCAGCATTTT
j_gene: TRBJ1-4; abundance: .; v_gene: TRBV25-1; d_gene: .; CDR3aa: CASSDTGSPTNEKLFF; CDR3nt: TGTGCCAGCAGTGATACAGGGTCCCCAACTAATGAAAAACTGTTTTTT
j_gene: TRBJ1-4; abundance: .; v_gene: TRBV28; d_gene: .; CDR3aa: CASSKRKTNEKLFF; CDR3nt: TGTGCCAGCAGTAAGAGGAAAACTAATGAAAAACTGTTTTTT
j_gene: TRBJ2-3; abundance: .; v_gene: TRBV2; d_gene: TRBD2; CDR3aa: CASSSLAGGGDTQYF; CDR3nt: TGTGCCAGCAGCTCCCTAGCGGGGGGAGGGGATACGCAGTATTTT
j_gene: TRBJ2-2; abundance: .; v_gene: TRBV5-1; d_gene: .; CDR3aa: CASSVLVGADGELFF; CDR3nt: TGCGCCAGCAGCGTGCTTGTGGGGGCCGACGGGGAGCTGTTTTTT
j_gene: TRBJ1-2; abundance: .; v_gene: TRBV18; d_gene: TRBD1; CDR3aa: CASSQTGQGRSGYTF; CDR3nt: TGTGCCAGCTCACAAACCGGACAGGGCAGAAGTGGCTACACCTTC
j_gene: TRBJ1-2; abundance: .; v_gene: TRBV7-2; d_gene: TRBD1; CDR3aa: CASSLEGGANYGYTF; CDR3nt: TGTGCCAGCAGCTTAGAAGGGGGCGCGAACTATGGCTACACCTTC
j_gene: TRBJ2-4; abundance: .; v_gene: TRBV30; d_gene: .; CDR3aa: CAWSVGGLAKNIQYF; CDR3nt: TGTGCCTGGAGTGTTGGGGGGTTGGCCAAAAACATTCAGTACTTC
j_gene: TRBJ2-6; abundance: .; v_gene: TRBV6-1; d_gene: TRBD1; CDR3aa: CASSDDRVSGANVLTF; CDR3nt: TGTGCCAGCAGTGACGACAGGGTTTCTGGGGCCAACGTCCTGACTTTC
j_gene: TRBJ1-1; abundance: .; v_gene: TRBV15; d_gene: .; CDR3aa: CATSMEGRATEAFF; CDR3nt: TGTGCCACCAGCATGGAGGGTAGGGCCACTGAAGCTTTCTTT
j_gene: TRBJ1-2; abundance: .; v_gene: TRBV7-2; d_gene: .; CDR3aa: CASSLGRGLNYGYTF; CDR3nt: TGTGCCAGCAGCCTCGGGCGGGGATTAAACTATGGCTACACCTTC
j_gene: TRBJ2-5; abundance: .; v_gene: TRBV6-5; d_gene: TRBD1; CDR3aa: CASSPDRGQGTQYF; CDR3nt: TGTGCCAGCAGCCCCGACAGGGGCCAGGGGACCCAGTACTTC
j_gene: TRBJ1-1; abundance: .; v_gene: TRBV5-1; d_gene: .; CDR3aa: CASTYEVFRLMNTEAFF; CDR3nt: TGCGCCAGCACGTACGAGGTTTTTCGTCTTATGAACACTGAAGCTTTCTTT
j_gene: TRBJ2-6; abundance: .; v_gene: TRBV6-1; d_gene: TRBD1; CDR3aa: CASSETGGWNNVLTF; CDR3nt: TGTGCCAGCAGTGAAACAGGGGGCTGGAACAACGTCCTGACTTTC
j_gene: TRBJ1-5; abundance: .; v_gene: TRBV5-1; d_gene: TRBD1; CDR3aa: CASSLGAGGFSEPQHF; CDR3nt: TGCGCCAGCAGCTTGGGGGCAGGGGGCTTTTCGGAGCCCCAGCATTTT
j_gene: TRBJ1-1; abundance: .; v_gene: TRBV6-4; d_gene: .; CDR3aa: CASRMDSLNTEAFF; CDR3nt: TGTGCCAGCAGGATGGACAGCCTGAACACTGAAGCTTTCTTT
j_gene: TRBJ1-2; abundance: few; v_gene: TRBV5-8; d_gene: TRBD1; CDR3aa: CASSLGQGNGYTF; CDR3nt: TGTGCCAGCAGCTTGGGACAGGGGAATGGCTACACCTTC
j_gene: TRBJ2-3; abundance: few; v_gene: TRBV24-1; d_gene: .; CDR3aa: CATSVTGSGTQYF; CDR3nt: TGTGCCACCAGTGTAACAGGGAGTGGTACGCAGTATTTT
j_gene: TRBJ2-7; abundance: .; v_gene: TRBV6-4; d_gene: .; CDR3aa: CASSAGQTAYEQYF; CDR3nt: TGTGCCAGCAGCGCGGGACAGACAGCCTACGAGCAGTACTTC
j_gene: TRBJ1-1; abundance: .; v_gene: TRBV2; d_gene: TRBD1; CDR3aa: CASSETGVGIGTEAFF; CDR3nt: TGTGCCAGCAGTGAAACAGGGGTGGGTATTGGCACTGAAGCTTTCTTT
j_gene: TRBJ2-1; abundance: .; v_gene: TRBV4-2; d_gene: TRBD2; CDR3aa: CASSQGISGDYNEQFF; CDR3nt: TGTGCCAGCAGCCAAGGAATTAGCGGGGACTACAATGAGCAGTTCTTC
j_gene: TRBJ1-1; abundance: .; v_gene: TRBV20-1; d_gene: .; CDR3aa: CSASNRAEAFF; CDR3nt: TGCAGTGCCTCCAACAGGGCTGAAGCTTTCTTT
j_gene: TRBJ1-5; abundance: .; v_gene: TRBV4-1; d_gene: TRBD1; CDR3aa: CASSQEQGAGNQPQHF; CDR3nt: TGCGCCAGCAGCCAAGAACAGGGGGCCGGCAATCAGCCCCAGCATTTT
j_gene: TRBJ1-2; abundance: .; v_gene: TRBV2; d_gene: .; CDR3aa: CASSQMTGSYGYTF; CDR3nt: TGTGCCAGCAGCCAGATGACAGGATCCTATGGCTACACCTTC
j_gene: TRBJ1-4; abundance: .; v_gene: TRBV7-9; d_gene: .; CDR3aa: CASSRDKINEKLFF; CDR3nt: TGTGCCAGCAGCCGTGACAAGATTAATGAAAAACTGTTTTTT
j_gene: TRBJ1-4; abundance: .; v_gene: TRBV3-1/TRBV3-2; d_gene: .; CDR3aa: CASSQDSQGVEKLFF; CDR3nt: TGTGCCAGCAGCCAAGATTCTCAGGGTGTTGAAAAACTGTTTTTT
j_gene: TRBJ2-5; abundance: once; v_gene: TRBV15; d_gene: .; CDR3aa: CATSRSPSETQYF; CDR3nt: TGTGCCACCAGCAGAAGCCCTTCGGAGACCCAGTACTTC
j_gene: TRBJ2-1; abundance: .; v_gene: TRBV18; d_gene: .; CDR3aa: CASSPQTGSENEQFF; CDR3nt: TGTGCCAGCTCACCACAAACAGGGTCGGAGAATGAGCAGTTCTTC
j_gene: TRBJ2-2; abundance: .; v_gene: TRBV19; d_gene: TRBD1; CDR3aa: CASSIRDRGVSGPGELFF; CDR3nt: TGTGCCAGTAGTATCCGGGACAGGGGAGTTTCGGGACCCGGGGAGCTGTTTTTT
j_gene: TRBJ2-2; abundance: .; v_gene: TRBV21-1; d_gene: .; CDR3aa: CASSKSANTGELFF; CDR3nt: TGTGCCAGCAGCAAATCGGCGAACACCGGGGAGCTGTTTTTT
j_gene: TRBJ2-3; abundance: .; v_gene: TRBV24-1; d_gene: TRBD1; CDR3aa: CATRDRNTDTQYF; CDR3nt: TGTGCCACTAGGGACAGAAACACAGATACGCAGTATTTT
j_gene: TRBJ2-7; abundance: once; v_gene: TRBV19; d_gene: .; CDR3aa: CASTAGGSYEQYF; CDR3nt: TGTGCCAGTACCGCCGGGGGTTCCTACGAGCAGTACTTC